This paragraph covers one T cell receptor beta chain sequence. Its antigen is still unknown. This sample was included in a study of blood T cells in healthy people across ages. Overall study context: About one barcoded beta molecule per two T cells was captured by template switching.

The CDR3 is 15 amino acids. V dropped 2 bases and J dropped 7 bases, with 20 bases sitting between them. Germline CDR1 reads GTSNPN; CDR2 reads SVGIG (reference sequence). Primed by a sample-barcoded 5' primer and a J-beta primer mix, a second PCR proceeded for 7 to 11 cycles. A single record per CDR3 protein comes from TCRdb applying MiXCR to the 5' RACE reads. The sample holds about a million distinct CDR3 sequences; 45% to 60% are singletons and the top ten take about a fifth. Whole-study findings and limits: In long-lived donors, naive CD4+ cell counts and diversity exceeded those of aged donors.

This sequence joins TRBV30 and TRBJ1-2; D is possibly TRBD1 (5 bases). The receptor was derived from a woman in her sixties or seventies in good health. Source material: blood. CDR3 nucleotides: TGTGCCTGGAGTTGGGACCTCAGTTTCAATATTGGCTACACCTTC. Protein product: CAWSWDLSFNIGYTF.